This T cell receptor beta chain was documented in a study of T cells in localized non-small cell lung cancer. The sample holds one count of this clone. As yet, its antigen is unknown. General study findings and limits: Heterogeneity within the tumor remains possible, as just one region underwent sequencing.

Sequenced by immunoSEQ multiplex PCR; TCRdb stores in-frame clones only, minus some. The sample contains around 26,000 clones, around nine tenths of which appear only once. Sequenced here: peripheral blood, sampled before any cancer treatment. The sequence was obtained from a female donor older than 55 with stage II squamous cell lung carcinoma.

The CDR3 DNA reads as TGTGCCAGCAGCTTAATGAGAACAGATACGCAGTATTTT. Its protein is CASSLMRTDTQYF. The chain carries TRBV11-3 and TRBJ2-3; D remains ambiguous. Trimming took 2 bases from V and 3 from J, leaving 6 bases between them. The germline gives CDR1 SGHNT, CDR2 YENEEA. CDR3 length equals 13 residues.